Following are 10 T cell receptor beta chains from one sample sequenced in a study of regulatory T cells in long-lasting Graves disease. The time point denotes: persistent/refractory GD, antithyroid drugs over 5 years with positive TRAb. TCR sequences were obtained from RNA taken from PBMCs. With iRepertoire HTBI primers and Arm-PCR of CDR3 regions, TCR beta libraries were built. TCRdb analysed the multiplex PCR reads with MiXCR anew, one entry per CDR3 protein. Here the sample spans about 470,000 distinct CDR3 sequences, 20% to 25% being singletons. Sample: peripheral blood mononuclear cells (PBMCs), taken when the disease was refractory, from a patient treated with antithyroid drugs. The receptors were gathered from a female donor with Graves disease.

A single count supports this clonotype. The CDR3 DNA reads TGTGCCAGCAGCCAAGAGGGTTACAGGGATTCCTACGAGCAGTACTTC. This encodes CASSQEGYRDSYEQYF. This rearrangement joins TRBV3-1 to TRBJ2-7; D perhaps matches TRBD1 (6 bases). V was cut by 0 bases and J by 1 base, with 13 bases left in between. From germline, CDR1 is LGHDT and CDR2 YNNKEL (reference sequence). The CDR3 spans 16 residues.

CDR3: CASSLSGGGTGELFF. The CDR3 DNA reads TGTGCCAGCAGTTTATCCGGGGGGGGGACCGGGGAGCTGTTTTTT. The rearrangement links TRBV12-3 or TRBV12-4 to TRBJ2-2; 8 bases agree with TRBD2. V gave up 2 bases and J gave up 5 bases; unmatched junction bases: 4. The CDR3 loop spans 15 amino acids.

In this sample, this clonotype turned up many times. V and J are TRBV12-3 or TRBV12-4 and TRBJ2-5, with 9 bases that match TRBD2. J gave up 5 bases and V 7 bases, and 11 bases lay outside the gene matches. The CDR3 length is 15 residues. CDR3 sequence reads: CASTMTSGTGETQYF. The CDR3 bases are TGTGCCAGCACCATGACTAGCGGAACGGGGGAGACCCAGTACTTC.

This clonotype was seen at least ten times. V gene TRBV20-1 combines with J gene TRBJ1-2; maybe TRBD1 (5 bases). There are 12 residues in the CDR3. The germline V gene has CDR1 DFQATT and CDR2 SNEGSKA (reference sequence). The germline V and J ends were trimmed by 3 bases and 6 bases, with 11 bases remaining between them. In nucleotides, the CDR3 is TGCAGTGCTAGGCGGGGGTTTGATGGCTACACCTTC. Protein: CSARRGFDGYTF.

This sequence joins TRBV20-1 and TRBJ2-6; D might be TRBD1 (5 bases). CDR1 is DFQATT and CDR2 is SNEGSKA in the germline V gene (reference sequence). There are 17 residues in the CDR3. Deletions cut 5 bases from V and 0 bases from J, with 17 bases between. The DNA of the CDR3 is TGCAGTGCTCGATACAGGATCCCCTACTCTGGGGCCAACGTCCTGACTTTC. The encoded protein is CSARYRIPYSGANVLTF.

The sample holds many counts of this clonotype. The chain links TRBV3-1 to TRBJ1-1, with D uncertain. Germline V gene data show CDR1 as LGHDT and CDR2 as YNNKEL (reference sequence). The CDR3 extends over 14 amino acids. V lost 0 bases, J lost 5 bases, and 10 bases lay in between. The CDR3 bases are TGTGCCAGCAGCCAAGAGGGCAGTAGGACTGAAGCTTTCTTT. Translation: CASSQEGSRTEAFF.

V gene TRBV30 combines with J gene TRBJ2-7; 11 bases agree with TRBD2. Germline CDR1 and CDR2: GTSNPN and SVGIG (reference sequence). The CDR3 spans 13 residues. The J segment lost 6 bases and the V segment lost 3 bases, leaving 4 bases of the junction unmatched. The CDR3, as DNA: TGTGCCTGGAGACTAGCGGGAGTGATCGAGCAGTACTTC. Amino acids: CAWRLAGVIEQYF.

This clonotype was observed many times. This rearrangement joins TRBV6-1 to TRBJ1-1; 7 bases agree with TRBD1. CDR3 length equals 16 residues. Germline CDR1 and CDR2: MNHNS and SASEGT. The J segment lost 0 bases and the V segment lost 5 bases, leaving 9 bases of the junction unmatched. The chain's CDR3 is CASSRPGTDMNTEAFF. The CDR3 DNA sequence: TGTGCCAGCAGTAGACCCGGGACAGACATGAACACTGAAGCTTTCTTT.

This clonotype was found many times. The gene calls are TRBV28 and TRBJ1-2; 7 bases map to TRBD1. With V trimmed by 5 bases and J by 3 bases, 6 bases remained unmatched. CDR1 and CDR2 from the germline V gene are MDHEN and SYDVKM. The CDR3 length is 14 residues. Written as DNA, the CDR3 is TGTGCCAGCAGTCCCACAGGGGATGACTATGGCTACACCTTC. This translates into CASSPTGDDYGYTF.

This clonotype was picked up a small number of times. The genes are TRBV27 and TRBJ2-7; TRBD1 agrees at 7 bases. The CDR3 contains 13 residues. Germline lookup yields CDR1 MNHEY and CDR2 SMNVEV (reference sequence). V trimming: 5 bases; J trimming: 5 bases; junction bases outside the gene matches: 6. The CDR3 coding sequence is TGTGCCAGCAGTAAAGACAGGGTCCACGAGCAGTACTTC. Protein sequence: CASSKDRVHEQYF.